Detailed here is one T cell receptor (beta chain). Followed over time, Seattle patients had been enrolled while infection was active. The CDR3 spans 15 residues. V was clipped by 7 bases and J by 7 bases, with 20 bases between them. In germline, CDR1 is MDHEN, CDR2 SYDVKM. Produced via immunoSEQ multiplex PCR; TCRdb's table is partial and in-frame only. The sample yields 210,000 or so clones, approximately 90% seen once. This sample was taken from a study of blood T cell repertoires in COVID-19. In the study overall: COVID-19 samples, acute and convalescent, were from the United States, Italy and Spain.

Sequenced sample: peripheral blood. The TCR comes from a man aged 25 to 45 with COVID-19, enrolled during active disease. The V and J genes are TRBV28 and TRBJ2-1; TRBD2 might be the D (7 bases). The CDR3 nucleotides read TGTGCCAGCACAATCGGGGGGCAGGCGTGGAATGAGCAGTTCTTC. Its translation is CASTIGGQAWNEQFF.